These 28 T cell receptor beta chains were all obtained from the same sample, sequenced in a study of OX40 agonist ivuxolimab in advanced cancers. TCRdb keeps only in-frame clones here, not all; method: immunoSEQ multiplex PCR. The repertoire includes tens of thousands of clones, approximately 90% of them detected once, and around 2.3% sits in the top ten. Here the sequenced sample was CD4+ or CD8+ T cells sorted from blood, taken in a trial of the OX40 agonist ivuxolimab. Receptors originate from an adult with an advanced solid tumor such as melanoma, head and neck, liver or kidney cancer.

The chain combines TRBV7-2 with TRBJ1-5; D remains unclear. CDR1 SGHTA and CDR2 FQGNSA come from the germline V gene. V lost 5 bases and J 6 bases, leaving 14 bases between the germline ends. The CDR3 contains 14 residues. This CDR3 reads CASSPDTRSQPQHF. The CDR3 region has the DNA TGTGCCAGCAGCCCTGACACGCGGAGTCAGCCCCAGCATTTT.

The chain uses TRBV10-3 and TRBJ2-2; 7 nucleotides match TRBD1. The V gene's germline CDR1 is ENHRY and CDR2 SYGVKD. The CDR3 length is 15 residues. V lost 6 bases and J lost 0; bases outside the gene matches: 4. CDR3 DNA: TGTGCCATCAGACCGACAGGGCCGAACACCGGGGAGCTGTTTTTT. Translated: CAIRPTGPNTGELFF.

This rearrangement joins TRBV11-3 to TRBJ2-2; D call uncertain. CDR3 length: 15 amino acids. Germline CDR1 SGHNT, CDR2 YENEEA. The ends were cut back, 2 bases at V and 6 bases at J, with 13 bases in the middle. The CDR3 loop is CASSLTSAAAGELFF. DNA of the CDR3: TGTGCCAGCAGCTTAACCTCAGCCGCCGCCGGGGAGCTGTTTTTT.

The chain links TRBV6-5 to TRBJ2-1, with a possible D match to TRBD1 (6 bases). V lost 2 bases to trimming and J lost 5 bases, with 13 bases between them. There are 15 residues in the CDR3. The germline V gene has CDR1 MNHEY and CDR2 SVGAGI. This chain's CDR3 is CASSYGGQYHNEQFF. The CDR3 region has the DNA TGTGCCAGCAGTTACGGCGGACAGTACCACAATGAGCAGTTCTTC.

The chain links TRBV5-4 to TRBJ1-5; D gene uncertain. V was shortened by 4 bases and J by 6 bases, with 14 bases between the two germline ends. The germline V gene has CDR1 SGHNT and CDR2 YYREEE (reference sequence). There are 14 residues in the CDR3. The DNA for the CDR3 is TGTGCCAGCAGCCAGGATCTTCGGAGTCAGCCCCAGCATTTT. It specifies CASSQDLRSQPQHF. Variable domain in full (rest from reference TRBV5-4 and TRBJ1-5): ETGVTQSPTHLIKTRGQQVTLRCSSQSGHNTVSWYQQALGQGPQFIFQYYREEENGRGNFPPRFSGLQFPNYSSELNVNALELDDSALYLCASSQDLRSQPQHFGDGTRLSIL.

This clone appeared once. The chain employs TRBV9 and TRBJ2-2; 11 bases match TRBD2. CDR3 length equals 18 residues. The V segment lost 0 bases and the J segment 6 bases; nucleotides outside the gene matches: 10. Per the germline V gene, CDR1 is SGDLS and CDR2 is YYNGEE. The CDR3 reads CASSVATGGSGGAGELFF. The DNA of the CDR3 is TGTGCCAGCAGCGTAGCGACAGGTGGTAGCGGGGGGGCCGGGGAGCTGTTTTTT.

The V call is TRBV5-1, the J call TRBJ1-4; D is uncertain. V was trimmed by 4 bases and J by 7 bases, leaving 14 bases between them. This CDR3 comprises 14 residues. Per germline, CDR1 SGHRS and CDR2 YFSETQ. CDR3 nucleotides: TGCGCCAGCAGCCCGTTCGGACTGGGTGAAAAACTGTTTTTT. Residues: CASSPFGLGEKLFF.

The V call is TRBV7-2, the J call TRBJ2-5, with 11 bases matching TRBD1. The end of the DNA aligns better with TRBJ2-7, so the J call may be wrong. Germline CDR1 reads SGHTA; CDR2 reads FQGNSA. The CDR3 length is 15 residues. This chain's CDR3 is CASSTSGTGGIEQYF. As DNA, the CDR3 is TGTGCCAGCAGCACTTCCGGGACAGGGGGTATCGAGCAGTACTTC.

V gene TRBV11-3 combines with J gene TRBJ2-7, with 8 bases that match TRBD1. Per germline, CDR1 SGHNT and CDR2 YENEEA. Trimming at V came to 5 bases and at J to 5 bases, leaving 8 bases not matched to a gene. The length of the CDR3 is 14 residues. CDR3 loop: CASSPGQGLDEQYF. For the CDR3, the DNA is TGTGCCAGCAGCCCCGGACAGGGTCTCGACGAGCAGTACTTC.

V is TRBV28 and J is TRBJ1-4, with D perhaps TRBD1 (5 bases). The CDR3 extends over 12 amino acids. Trimming left V 2 bases short and J 7 bases short, with 5 bases between. From germline, CDR1 is MDHEN and CDR2 SYDVKM. CDR3 DNA sequence: TGTGCCAGCAGTTTAAGGGGTGAAAAACTGTTTTTT. Its translation: CASSLRGEKLFF.

This chain uses TRBV7-3 with TRBJ2-1, with a possible D match to TRBD1 (6 bases). With 2 bases removed from V and 3 bases from J, the gap between germline ends came to 14 bases. The CDR3 totals 16 residues. CDR1 SGHTA and CDR2 FQGTGA come from the germline V gene. CDR3: CASSLWPLTGYNEQFF. The CDR3 nucleotides read TGTGCCAGCAGCTTATGGCCCCTGACAGGCTACAATGAGCAGTTCTTC.

The chain employs TRBV6-5 and TRBJ2-7; the D is unclear. V was cut by 2 bases and J by 3 bases, with 11 bases left in between. Germline V gene sequence: CDR1 MNHEY, CDR2 SVGAGI. The CDR3 totals 14 residues. This CDR3 is CASSYRLTDYEQYF. As DNA, the CDR3 is TGTGCCAGCAGTTACCGTTTGACCGACTACGAGCAGTACTTC.

This sequence joins TRBV30 and TRBJ2-3; D possibly corresponds to TRBD1 (6 bases). Germline CDR1 GTSNPN, CDR2 SVGIG (reference sequence). The ends were cut back, 1 base at V and 0 bases at J, with 17 bases in the middle. This CDR3 has 17 amino acids. CDR3 nucleotide sequence: TGTGCCTGGAGTGGGCACACAGGGTACTCTAGCACAGATACGCAGTATTTT. Amino acid sequence: CAWSGHTGYSSTDTQYF.

This clone was found once. The V gene is TRBV29-1, the J gene TRBJ2-1, with D maybe TRBD1 (6 bases). V gave up 6 bases and J gave up 5 bases, with 11 bases separating them. Germline CDR1 reads SQVTM; CDR2 reads ANQGSEA. The CDR3 extends over 12 amino acids. CDR3 residues: CSVRDINNEQFF. The CDR3, as DNA: TGCAGCGTCCGGGACATCAACAATGAGCAGTTCTTC.

This clone was observed a single time. The chain is built from TRBV6-5 and TRBJ2-7, with D unclear. CDR3 length equals 12 residues. The V end lost 2 bases, the J end lost 5 bases, and 7 bases lay between the germline ends. Germline assignment: CDR1 MNHEY and CDR2 SVGAGI. CDR3 amino acids: CASSYPVHEQYF. CDR3 coding DNA: TGTGCCAGCAGTTACCCGGTCCACGAGCAGTACTTC.

V is TRBV5-6 and J is TRBJ2-5, with D possibly TRBD2 on 5 matching bases. This CDR3 has 15 residues. Trimming left V 4 bases short and J 1 base short, with 14 bases between. Germline CDR1 reads SGHDT; CDR2 reads YYEEEE. In DNA form, the CDR3 reads TGTGCCAGCAGCCTTTTGATCCTAGCCCAAGAGACCCAGTACTTC. Translating gives CASSLLILAQETQYF. Drawing the rest from reference TRBV5-6 and TRBJ2-5, the complete variable domain is DAGVTQSPTHLIKTRGQQVTLRCSPKSGHDTVSWYQQALGQGPQFIFQYYEEEERQRGNFPDRFSGHQFPNYSSELNVNALLLGDSALYLCASSLLILAQETQYFGPGTRLLVL.

This sequence joins TRBV7-2 and TRBJ1-1; possibly TRBD1 for D (6 bases). With 3 bases removed from V and 8 bases from J, the gap between germline ends came to 13 bases. The CDR3 is 13 amino acids. The germline CDR1 and CDR2 sequences are SGHTA and FQGNSA. CDR3 protein: CASSFSGGKEAFF. The CDR3 bases are TGTGCCAGCAGCTTCTCCGGGGGCAAGGAAGCTTTCTTT.

This sequence joins TRBV11-3 and TRBJ2-1; D possibly corresponds to TRBD2 (6 bases). Germline V gene lookup returns CDR1 SGHNT and CDR2 YENEEA. V was pared by 1 base and J by 1 base, with 14 bases between. The CDR3 runs 17 residues. The CDR3 DNA reads as TGTGCCAGCAGCTTAGGATGGGAGCGGGCTTCCTACAATGAGCAGTTCTTC. Translating it yields CASSLGWERASYNEQFF.

CDR3 region: CASSEANPGASSGNTIYF. CDR3 in DNA: TGTGCCAGCAGTGAAGCGAATCCGGGGGCTAGCTCTGGAAACACCATATATTTT. This rearrangement joins TRBV6-1 to TRBJ1-3, with D tentatively TRBD1 (6 bases). The length of the CDR3 is 18 residues. The germline V gene encodes CDR1 MNHNS and CDR2 SASEGT. Trimming removed 0 bases from V and 0 bases from J, with 15 bases in between.

This clone appeared a single time. This same CDR3 is encoded by further DNA sequences in the sample. V and J are TRBV5-1 and TRBJ1-1; D ambiguous. V was cut by 2 bases and J by 8 bases, with 13 bases left in between. The CDR3 runs 13 residues. Germline CDR1 reads SGHRS; CDR2 reads YFSETQ. The CDR3, as DNA: TGCGCCAGCAGCTTATTAGACGGCTTGGAAGCTTTCTTT. Translation: CASSLLDGLEAFF.

The CDR3 sequence: CACRDRGGYTF. The CDR3, as DNA: TGCGCCTGCCGCGACAGGGGGGGCTACACCTTC. This chain joins TRBV10-1 and TRBJ1-2, with 9 bases lining up with TRBD1. Germline trimming cut 11 bases from V and 8 bases from J; bases unmatched to any gene: 6. Germline V gene sequence: CDR1 WNHNN, CDR2 SYGVQD (reference sequence). The CDR3 loop spans 11 amino acids.

The chain is built from TRBV27 and TRBJ1-2, with a tentative D call TRBD1 (5 bases). The germline gives CDR1 MNHEY, CDR2 SMNVEV (reference sequence). CDR3 length equals 13 residues. Deletions cut 3 bases from V and 4 bases from J, with 9 bases between. The CDR3 DNA is TGTGCCAGCAGTTTGAAGAGGGGCTATGGCTACACCTTC. Its protein product is CASSLKRGYGYTF.

J is TRBJ1-2 and V is TRBV7-2; possible D gene TRBD1, 5 bases. The V end was cut by 1 base, the J end by 6 bases, with 12 bases between. This CDR3 comprises 14 residues. Per germline, CDR1 SGHTA and CDR2 FQGNSA. The CDR3 reads CASSLVAGSDGYTF. CDR3 sequence (DNA): TGTGCCAGCAGCTTAGTTGCAGGGTCGGATGGCTACACCTTC.

The CDR3, as DNA: TGTGCCAGCAGCTTGGTTAGAAACTATGGCTACACCTTC. It yields the protein CASSLVRNYGYTF. The chain joins TRBV5-6 to TRBJ1-2; D uncertain. The CDR3 loop spans 13 amino acids. Per germline, CDR1 SGHDT and CDR2 YYEEEE. The V end lost 0 bases, the J end lost 2 bases, and 5 bases lay between the germline ends.

The rearrangement uses TRBV6-6 and TRBJ1-6; D is uncertain. V shed 2 bases and J shed 7 bases, with 9 bases lying between them. The CDR3 loop spans 14 amino acids. Germline values: CDR1 MNHNY, CDR2 SVGAGI (reference sequence). The CDR3 region is CASSYQWENSPLHF. CDR3 sequence (DNA): TGTGCCAGCAGTTACCAATGGGAGAATTCACCCCTCCACTTT.

V and J are TRBV5-1 and TRBJ1-4, with D tentatively TRBD1 (5 bases). CDR1 is SGHRS and CDR2 is YFSETQ in the germline V gene. The CDR3 is 10 residues long. The V and J ends lost 0 bases and 17 bases respectively, with 8 bases between them. The CDR3 DNA reads TGCGCCAGCAGCTTGGACAGGACATTTTTT. As protein: CASSLDRTFF.

The chain joins TRBV19 to TRBJ2-1; 8 bases map to TRBD2. The V segment lost 4 bases and the J segment 7 bases; nucleotides outside the gene matches: 18. The V gene's germline CDR1 is LNHDA and CDR2 SQIVND (reference sequence). The CDR3 contains 18 residues. CDR3 DNA sequence: TGTGCCAGTAGTACCGAGACGATTGCTCCCGGGACTAGAAATGAGCAGTTCTTC. Amino acids: CASSTETIAPGTRNEQFF.

The rearrangement uses TRBV6-1 and TRBJ1-4; 7 bases agree with TRBD1. Per the germline V gene, CDR1 is MNHNS and CDR2 is SASEGT. With 4 bases clipped from V and 4 bases from J, the junction kept 9 bases outside the gene matches. The CDR3 sequence is 16 residues long. The CDR3 region has the DNA TGTGCCAGCAGTGCTCCAGGGGGACCAGTTAATGAAAAACTGTTTTTT. It is translated as CASSAPGGPVNEKLFF.